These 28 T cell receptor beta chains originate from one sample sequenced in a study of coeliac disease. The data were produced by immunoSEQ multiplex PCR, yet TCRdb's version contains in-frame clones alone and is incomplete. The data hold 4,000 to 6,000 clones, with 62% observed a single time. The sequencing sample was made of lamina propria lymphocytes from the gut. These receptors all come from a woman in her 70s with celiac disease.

This CDR3 reads CAISELEGKQPQHF. DNA for the CDR3: TGTGCCATCAGTGAGCTGGAGGGGAAGCAGCCCCAGCATTTT. This chain links TRBV10-3 with TRBJ1-5; a possible D gene is TRBD1 (5 bases). The CDR3 has 14 amino acids. Germline CDR1 ENHRY, CDR2 SYGVKD. Trimming shortened V by 2 bases and J by 7 bases, and 12 bases separated the two germline ends.

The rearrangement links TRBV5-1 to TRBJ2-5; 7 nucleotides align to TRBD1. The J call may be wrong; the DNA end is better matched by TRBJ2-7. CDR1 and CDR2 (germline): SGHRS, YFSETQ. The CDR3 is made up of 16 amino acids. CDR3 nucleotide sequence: TGCGCCAGCAGCTTGGCAACCGGGACAGCACCCTACGAGCAGTACTTC. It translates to CASSLATGTAPYEQYF.

CDR3: CASSLVANPYGYTF. The CDR3 DNA reads as TGTGCCAGCAGCTTAGTAGCTAATCCATATGGCTACACCTTC. The rearrangement joins TRBV7-8 to TRBJ1-2; D gene unclear. The germline V gene has CDR1 SGHVS and CDR2 FQNEAQ. The CDR3 is made up of 14 amino acids. Between the trimmed V and J ends, which lost 1 base and 5 bases, there was a span of 11 bases.

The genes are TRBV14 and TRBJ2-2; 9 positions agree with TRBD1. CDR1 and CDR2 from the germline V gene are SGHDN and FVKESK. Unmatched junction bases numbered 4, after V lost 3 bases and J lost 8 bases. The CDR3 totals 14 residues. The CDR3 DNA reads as TGTGCCAGCAGCCACACAGGGGGCCCGGGGGAGCTGTTTTTT. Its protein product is CASSHTGGPGELFF.

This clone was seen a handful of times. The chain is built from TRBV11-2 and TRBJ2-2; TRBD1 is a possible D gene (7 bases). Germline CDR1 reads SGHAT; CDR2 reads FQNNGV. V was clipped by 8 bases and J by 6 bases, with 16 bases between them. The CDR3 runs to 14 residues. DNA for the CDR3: TGTGCCAGCCGACAGGGAGGAGTACCCGGGGAGCTGTTTTTT. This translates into CASRQGGVPGELFF.

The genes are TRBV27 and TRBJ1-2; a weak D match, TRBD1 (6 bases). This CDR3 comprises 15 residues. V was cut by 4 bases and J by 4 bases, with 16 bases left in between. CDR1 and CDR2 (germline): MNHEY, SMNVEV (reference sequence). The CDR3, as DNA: TGTGCCAGCAGTTATCAGGGGCCGTACGGCTATGGCTACACCTTC. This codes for CASSYQGPYGYGYTF.

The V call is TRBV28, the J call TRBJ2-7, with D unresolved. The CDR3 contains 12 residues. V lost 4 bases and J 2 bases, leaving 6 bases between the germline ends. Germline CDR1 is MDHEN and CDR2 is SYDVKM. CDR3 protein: CASSSTAYEQYF. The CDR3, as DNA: TGTGCCAGCAGTTCTACCGCCTACGAGCAGTACTTC.

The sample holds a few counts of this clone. CDR3 protein: CASSQELSTEAFF. The CDR3 DNA reads as TGCGCCAGCAGCCAAGAGTTATCCACTGAAGCTTTCTTT. The chain employs TRBV4-3 and TRBJ1-1; D is unresolved. The V gene's germline CDR1 is LGHNA and CDR2 YSLEER. The CDR3 has 13 residues. Trimming removed 0 bases at V and 4 bases at J, with 6 bases between.

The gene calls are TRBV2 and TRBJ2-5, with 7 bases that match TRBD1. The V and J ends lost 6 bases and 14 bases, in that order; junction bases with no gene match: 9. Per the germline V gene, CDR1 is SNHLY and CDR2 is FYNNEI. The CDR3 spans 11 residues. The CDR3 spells CASRNSDRLYF. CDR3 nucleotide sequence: TGTGCCAGCAGGAATTCGGACAGGTTATACTTC.

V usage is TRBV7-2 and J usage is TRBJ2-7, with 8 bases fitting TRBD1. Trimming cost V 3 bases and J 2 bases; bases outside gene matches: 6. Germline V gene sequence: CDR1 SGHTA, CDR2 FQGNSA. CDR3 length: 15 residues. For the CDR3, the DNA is TGTGCCAGCAGCTTGGACAGGGCTTTCACCTACGAGCAGTACTTC. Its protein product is CASSLDRAFTYEQYF.

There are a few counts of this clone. This CDR3 is CASAHPRGRSYNEQFF. CDR3 coding DNA: TGTGCCAGTGCCCACCCGCGGGGAAGGTCCTACAATGAGCAGTTCTTC. The rearrangement joins TRBV19 to TRBJ2-1; tentatively, D is TRBD2 (6 bases). The CDR3 totals 16 residues. Deletions cut 8 bases from V and 1 base from J, with 18 bases between. Looked up from germline, CDR1 is LNHDA and CDR2 is SQIVND (reference sequence).

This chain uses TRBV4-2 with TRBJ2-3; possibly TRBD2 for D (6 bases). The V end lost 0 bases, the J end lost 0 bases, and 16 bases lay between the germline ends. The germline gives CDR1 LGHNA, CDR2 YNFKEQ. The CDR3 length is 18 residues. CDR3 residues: CASSQDRVSGDSTDTQYF. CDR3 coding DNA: TGTGCCAGCAGCCAAGATCGAGTTAGCGGAGATAGCACAGATACGCAGTATTTT.

The CDR3 sequence: CASSDPGQAFFGTQYF. The CDR3 coding sequence is TGCGCCAGCAGCGACCCGGGACAGGCCTTTTTTGGTACGCAGTATTTT. This chain connects TRBV5-1 to TRBJ2-3; TRBD1 matches at 8 bases. Trimming cost V 4 bases and J 8 bases; bases outside gene matches: 15. From germline, CDR1 is SGHRS and CDR2 YFSETQ. The CDR3 runs 16 residues.

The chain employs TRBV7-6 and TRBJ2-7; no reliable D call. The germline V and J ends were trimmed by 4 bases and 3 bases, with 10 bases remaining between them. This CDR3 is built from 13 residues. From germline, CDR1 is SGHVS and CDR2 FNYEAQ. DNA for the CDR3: TGTGCCAGCAGCTCGGGTCCCAACTACGAGCAGTACTTC. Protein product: CASSSGPNYEQYF.

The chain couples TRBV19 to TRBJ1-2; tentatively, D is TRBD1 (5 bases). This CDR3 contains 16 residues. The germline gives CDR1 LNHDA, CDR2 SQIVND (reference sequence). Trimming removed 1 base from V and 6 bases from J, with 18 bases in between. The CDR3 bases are TGTGCCAGTAGTATAGCATTGGGGGGACCACCTGATGGCTACACCTTC. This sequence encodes CASSIALGGPPDGYTF.

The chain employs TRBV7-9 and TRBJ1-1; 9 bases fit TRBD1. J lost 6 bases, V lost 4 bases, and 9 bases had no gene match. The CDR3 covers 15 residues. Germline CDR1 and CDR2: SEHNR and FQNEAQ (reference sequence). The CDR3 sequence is CASSYGTGPGPEAFF. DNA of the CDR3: TGTGCCAGCAGCTACGGGACAGGGCCGGGCCCTGAAGCTTTCTTT.

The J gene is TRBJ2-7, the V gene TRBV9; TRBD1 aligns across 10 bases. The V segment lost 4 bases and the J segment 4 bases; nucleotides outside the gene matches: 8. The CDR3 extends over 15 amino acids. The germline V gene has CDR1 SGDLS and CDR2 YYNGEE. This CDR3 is CASSFPGQGLYEQYF. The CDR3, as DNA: TGTGCCAGCAGCTTTCCGGGACAGGGGCTTTACGAGCAGTACTTC.

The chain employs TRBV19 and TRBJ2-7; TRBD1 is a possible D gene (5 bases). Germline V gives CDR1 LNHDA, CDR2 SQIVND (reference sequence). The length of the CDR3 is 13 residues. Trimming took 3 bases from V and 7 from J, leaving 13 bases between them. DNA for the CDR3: TGTGCCAGTAGTATTGAAACAGGCGGAGAGCAGTACTTC. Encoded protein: CASSIETGGEQYF.

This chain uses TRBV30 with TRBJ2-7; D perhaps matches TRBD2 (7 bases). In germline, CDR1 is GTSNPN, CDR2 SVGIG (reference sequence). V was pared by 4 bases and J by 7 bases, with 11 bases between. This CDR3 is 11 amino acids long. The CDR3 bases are TGTGCCTGGAACGAGGGGGGGGAGCAGTACTTC. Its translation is CAWNEGGEQYF.

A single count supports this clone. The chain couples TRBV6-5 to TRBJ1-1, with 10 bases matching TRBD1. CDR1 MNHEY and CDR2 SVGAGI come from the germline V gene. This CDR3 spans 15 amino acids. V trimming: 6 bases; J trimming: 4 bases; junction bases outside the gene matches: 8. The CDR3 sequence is CASSRPGTGATEAFF. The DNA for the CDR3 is TGTGCCAGCAGCCGCCCCGGGACAGGGGCCACTGAAGCTTTCTTT.

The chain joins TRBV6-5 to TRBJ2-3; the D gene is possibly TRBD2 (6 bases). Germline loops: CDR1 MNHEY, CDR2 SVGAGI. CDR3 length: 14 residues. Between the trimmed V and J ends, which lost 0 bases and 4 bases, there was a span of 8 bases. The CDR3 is CASSYSWGADTQYF. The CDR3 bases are TGTGCCAGCAGTTACTCGTGGGGGGCAGATACGCAGTATTTT.

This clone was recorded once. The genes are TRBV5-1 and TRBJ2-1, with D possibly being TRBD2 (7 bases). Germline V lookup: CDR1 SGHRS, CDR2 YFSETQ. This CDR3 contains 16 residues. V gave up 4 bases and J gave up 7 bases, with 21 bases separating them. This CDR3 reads CASSIRLGGAGNEQFF. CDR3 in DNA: TGCGCCAGCAGCATACGTCTTGGGGGGGCTGGGAATGAGCAGTTCTTC. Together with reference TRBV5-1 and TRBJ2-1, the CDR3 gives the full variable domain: KAGVTQTPRYLIKTRGQQVTLSCSPISGHRSVSWYQQTPGQGLQFLFEYFSETQRNKGNFPGRFSGRQFSNSRSEMNVSTLELGDSALYLCASSIRLGGAGNEQFFGPGTRLTVL.

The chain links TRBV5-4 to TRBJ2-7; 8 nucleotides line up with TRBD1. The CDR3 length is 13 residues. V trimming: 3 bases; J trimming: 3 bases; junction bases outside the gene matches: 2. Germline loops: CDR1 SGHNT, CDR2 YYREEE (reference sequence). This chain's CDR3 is CASSWGQDYEQYF. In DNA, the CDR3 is TGTGCCAGCAGCTGGGGACAGGACTACGAGCAGTACTTC. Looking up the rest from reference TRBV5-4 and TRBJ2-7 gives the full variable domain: ETGVTQSPTHLIKTRGQQVTLRCSSQSGHNTVSWYQQALGQGPQFIFQYYREEENGRGNFPPRFSGLQFPNYSSELNVNALELDDSALYLCASSWGQDYEQYFGPGTRLTVT.

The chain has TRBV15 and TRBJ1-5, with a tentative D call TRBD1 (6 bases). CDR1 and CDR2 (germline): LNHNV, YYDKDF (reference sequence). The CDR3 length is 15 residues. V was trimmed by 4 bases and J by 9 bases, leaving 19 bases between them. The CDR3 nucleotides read TGTGCCACCAGCATAAGGTCAGGGGATCATAGGCCCCAGCATTTT. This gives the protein CATSIRSGDHRPQHF.

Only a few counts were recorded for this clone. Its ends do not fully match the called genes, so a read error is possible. For the CDR3, the DNA is TGTGCCAGCAGCCTAGCCCCTACCCAGCCCCAGCATTTT. Translation gives CASSLAPTQPQHF. This rearrangement joins TRBV7-8 to TRBJ1-5; no clear D gene. Looked up from germline, CDR1 is SGHVS and CDR2 is FQNEAQ. The CDR3 sequence is 13 residues long.

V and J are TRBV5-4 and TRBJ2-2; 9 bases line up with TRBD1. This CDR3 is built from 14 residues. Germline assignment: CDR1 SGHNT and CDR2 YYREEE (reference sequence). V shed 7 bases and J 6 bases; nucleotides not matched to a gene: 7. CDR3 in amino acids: CASAGQGNPGELFF. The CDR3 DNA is TGTGCCAGCGCGGGACAGGGTAATCCCGGGGAGCTGTTTTTT.

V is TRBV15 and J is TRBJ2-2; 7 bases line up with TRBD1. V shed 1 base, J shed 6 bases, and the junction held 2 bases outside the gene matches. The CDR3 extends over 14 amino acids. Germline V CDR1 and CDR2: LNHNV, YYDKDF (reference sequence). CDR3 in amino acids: CATSRGGTAGELFF. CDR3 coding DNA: TGTGCCACCAGCAGAGGGGGGACAGCCGGGGAGCTGTTTTTT.

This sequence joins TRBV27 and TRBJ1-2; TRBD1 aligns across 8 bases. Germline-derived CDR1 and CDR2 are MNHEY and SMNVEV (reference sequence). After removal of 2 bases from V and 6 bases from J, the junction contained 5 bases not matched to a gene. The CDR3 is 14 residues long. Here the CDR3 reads CASSLGTGKNGYTF. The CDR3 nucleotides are TGTGCCAGCAGTTTAGGGACAGGAAAAAATGGCTACACCTTC.